This entry concerns a single T cell receptor (beta chain). Its target is unknown. This entry belongs to a study of OX40 agonist ivuxolimab in advanced cancers. General study findings and limits: Clones of CD4+ and CD8+ blood T cells grew by week 6 at doses of 0.1 to 3.0 mg/kg. Researchers did not establish what antigens the expanded peripheral T cells target.

Germline CDR1 and CDR2: SGHTA and FQGNSA. V was clipped by 5 bases and J by 1 base, with 11 bases between them. This CDR3 comprises 15 residues. TCRdb's copy holds only in-frame clones and misses some; the assay was immunoSEQ multiplex PCR. The sample carries about 75,000 clones, roughly nine tenths recorded once. The sequence came from an adult with an advanced solid tumor such as melanoma, head and neck, liver or kidney cancer. The chain is built from TRBV7-2 and TRBJ2-2; D not resolved. The sequencing used CD4+ or CD8+ T cells sorted from blood, collected in a trial of the OX40 agonist ivuxolimab. CDR3 sequence: CASSLRAMNTGELFF. In DNA, the CDR3 is TGTGCCAGCAGCCTAAGGGCCATGAACACCGGGGAGCTGTTTTTT.